What follows is one T cell receptor beta chain and its context. Its antigen is not known. This sample was taken from a study of CD8+ T cells in alopecia areata. Study at large: Tofacitinib therapy lasting 6 to 18 months was followed by 6 months off drug.

The V end was cut by 0 bases, the J end by 5 bases, with 10 bases between. Germline values: CDR1 GTSNPN, CDR2 SVGIG (reference sequence). The CDR3 contains 13 residues. Regarding the study as a whole: Scalp sample sequencing also detects resident alphabeta T cells of normal skin.

cDNA prepared by RNA extraction and subsequent reverse transcription served as the template for sequencing. TCRdb's copy holds only in-frame clones and misses some; the assay was immunoSEQ multiplex PCR. The sample lists 110,000 or so clones, less than 45% occurring once. The chain carries TRBV30 and TRBJ1-1; no clear D. Sequenced: CD4+ T cells sorted from blood. The TCR originated in a human donor with alopecia areata. CDR3 amino acids: CAWSVLSGTEAFF. As DNA, the CDR3 is TGTGCCTGGAGTGTACTATCCGGGACTGAAGCTTTCTTT.